The source of this TCR beta chain is a study of T cell changes during pregnancy in multiple sclerosis. Data came from immunoSEQ multiplex PCR; TCRdb stores just in-frame clones and leaves some out. The data contain approximately 60,000 clones, 90% to 95% of them singletons. This CDR3 spans 15 amino acids. V lost 3 bases and J lost 1; bases outside the gene matches: 3. CDR1 and CDR2 (germline): SGHNT, YYREEE (reference sequence). This chain uses TRBV5-4 with TRBJ2-2; TRBD1 matches 7 bases. Here the sequenced sample was CD4+ T cells from peripheral blood mononuclear cells, taken before pregnancy. The clonotype comes from a female donor with multiple sclerosis, enrolled in a pregnancy study. The CDR3 loop is CASSSRTGNTGELFF. In nucleotides, the CDR3 is TGTGCCAGCAGCTCCCGGACAGGGAACACCGGGGAGCTGTTTTTT.